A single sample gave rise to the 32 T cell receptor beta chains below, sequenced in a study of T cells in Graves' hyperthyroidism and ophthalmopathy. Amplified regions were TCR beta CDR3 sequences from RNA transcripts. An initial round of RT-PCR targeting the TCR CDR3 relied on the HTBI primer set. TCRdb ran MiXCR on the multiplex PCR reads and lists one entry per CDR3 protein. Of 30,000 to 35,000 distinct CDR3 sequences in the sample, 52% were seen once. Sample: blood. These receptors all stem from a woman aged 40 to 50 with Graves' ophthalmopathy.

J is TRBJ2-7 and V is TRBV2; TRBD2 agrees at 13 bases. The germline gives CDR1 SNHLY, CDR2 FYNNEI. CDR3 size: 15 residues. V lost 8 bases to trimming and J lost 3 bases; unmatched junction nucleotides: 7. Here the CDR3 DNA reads TGTGCCAGCGGCCGAGGACTAGCGGGGGACTACGAGCAGTACTTC. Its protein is CASGRGLAGDYEQYF.

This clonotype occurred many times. As DNA, the CDR3 is TGTGCCAGCAGCCCACGGGAGGGACTCTCTAGCACAGATACGCAGTATTTT. It specifies CASSPREGLSSTDTQYF. V and J are TRBV9 and TRBJ2-3, with 8 positions matching TRBD2. J was trimmed by 0 bases and V by 4 bases; bases with no gene match: 10. Germline V lookup: CDR1 SGDLS, CDR2 YYNGEE. CDR3 length: 17 residues.

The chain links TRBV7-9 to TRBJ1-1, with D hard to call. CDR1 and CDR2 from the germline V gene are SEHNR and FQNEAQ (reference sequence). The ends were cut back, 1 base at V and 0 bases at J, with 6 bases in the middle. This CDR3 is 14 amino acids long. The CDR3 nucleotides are TGTGCCAGCAGCTTAGACGGCTTGAACACTGAAGCTTTCTTT. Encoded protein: CASSLDGLNTEAFF.

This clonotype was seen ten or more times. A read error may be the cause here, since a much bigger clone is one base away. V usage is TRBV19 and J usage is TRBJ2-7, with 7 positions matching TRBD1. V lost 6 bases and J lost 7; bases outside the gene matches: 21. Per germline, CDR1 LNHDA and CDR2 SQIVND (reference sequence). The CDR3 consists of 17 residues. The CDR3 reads CASSPRPGQSLEREQYF. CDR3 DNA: TGTGCCAGTAGCCCCCGACCGGGACAGTCCCTCGAGAGGGAGCAGTACTTC.

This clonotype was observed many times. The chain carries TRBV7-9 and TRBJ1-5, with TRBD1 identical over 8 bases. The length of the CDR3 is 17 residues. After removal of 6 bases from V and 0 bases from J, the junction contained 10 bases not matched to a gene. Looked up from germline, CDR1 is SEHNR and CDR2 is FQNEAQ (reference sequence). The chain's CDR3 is CASSSTPGQVSNQPQHF. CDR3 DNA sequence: TGTGCCAGCAGTTCTACACCGGGACAGGTTAGCAATCAGCCCCAGCATTTT.

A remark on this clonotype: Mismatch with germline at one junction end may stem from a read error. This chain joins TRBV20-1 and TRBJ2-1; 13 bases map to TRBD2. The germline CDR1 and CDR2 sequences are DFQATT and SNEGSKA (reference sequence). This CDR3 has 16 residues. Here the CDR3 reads CSGGTSGKPPYNGQFF. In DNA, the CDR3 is TGCAGTGGTGGGACTAGCGGGAAGCCCCCCTACAATGGGCAGTTCTTC.

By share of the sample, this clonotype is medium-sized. CDR3 DNA: TGTGCCACCTCAGGGACACCCATGTCTGAAGCTTTCTTT. Encoded protein: CATSGTPMSEAFF. V and J are TRBV2 and TRBJ1-1, with D tentatively TRBD1 (6 bases). The ends were cut back, 10 bases at V and 6 bases at J, with 18 bases in the middle. Germline CDR1 SNHLY, CDR2 FYNNEI. CDR3 length equals 13 residues.

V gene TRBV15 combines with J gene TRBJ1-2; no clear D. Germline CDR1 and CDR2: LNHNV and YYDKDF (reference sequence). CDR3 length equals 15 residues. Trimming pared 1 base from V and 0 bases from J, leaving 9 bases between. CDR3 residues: CATSRGPGPNYGYTF. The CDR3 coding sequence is TGTGCCACCAGCAGAGGCCCCGGACCTAACTATGGCTACACCTTC.

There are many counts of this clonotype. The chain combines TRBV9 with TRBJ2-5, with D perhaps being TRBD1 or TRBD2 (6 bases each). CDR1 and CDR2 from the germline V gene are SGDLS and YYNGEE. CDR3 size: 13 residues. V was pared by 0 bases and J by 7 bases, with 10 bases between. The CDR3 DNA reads TGTGCCAGCAGCGTAGAGGGGGGAGGGACCCAGTACTTC. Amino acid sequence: CASSVEGGGTQYF.

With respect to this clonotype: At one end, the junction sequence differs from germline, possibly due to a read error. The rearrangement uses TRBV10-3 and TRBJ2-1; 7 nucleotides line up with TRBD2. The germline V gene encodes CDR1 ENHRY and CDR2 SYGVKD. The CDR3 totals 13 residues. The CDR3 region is CAISLADYNEQLF. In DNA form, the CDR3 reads TGTGCCATCTCGCTAGCGGATTACAATGAGCAGCTCTTC.

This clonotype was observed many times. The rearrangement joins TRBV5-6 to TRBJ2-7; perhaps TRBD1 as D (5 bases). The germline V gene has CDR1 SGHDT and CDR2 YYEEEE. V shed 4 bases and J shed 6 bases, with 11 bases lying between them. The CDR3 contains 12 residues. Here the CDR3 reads CASSPVGAEQYF. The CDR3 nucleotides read TGTGCCAGCAGCCCCGTTGGGGCCGAGCAGTACTTC.

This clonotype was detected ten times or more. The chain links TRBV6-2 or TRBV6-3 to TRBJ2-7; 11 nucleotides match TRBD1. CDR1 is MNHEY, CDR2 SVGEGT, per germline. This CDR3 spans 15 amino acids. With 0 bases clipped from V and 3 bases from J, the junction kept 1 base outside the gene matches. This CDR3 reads CASSYSGTGGYEQYF. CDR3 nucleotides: TGTGCCAGCAGTTACTCCGGGACAGGGGGCTACGAGCAGTACTTC.

CDR3 protein: CASSSAGTSDVNEQFF. DNA of the CDR3: TGTGCCAGCAGCTCAGCCGGGACTAGCGATGTGAATGAGCAGTTCTTC. The chain combines TRBV9 with TRBJ2-1; TRBD2 agrees at 10 bases. The V segment lost 4 bases and the J segment 7 bases; nucleotides outside the gene matches: 11. This CDR3 region has 16 residues. Germline CDR1 reads SGDLS; CDR2 reads YYNGEE.

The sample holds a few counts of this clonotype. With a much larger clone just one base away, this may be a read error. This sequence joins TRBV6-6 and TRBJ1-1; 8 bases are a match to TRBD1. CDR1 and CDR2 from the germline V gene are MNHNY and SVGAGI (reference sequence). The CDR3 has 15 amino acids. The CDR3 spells CASSSSGQGKTEAVF. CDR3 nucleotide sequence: TGTGCCAGCAGTTCCTCTGGACAGGGTAAAACTGAAGCTGTCTTT.

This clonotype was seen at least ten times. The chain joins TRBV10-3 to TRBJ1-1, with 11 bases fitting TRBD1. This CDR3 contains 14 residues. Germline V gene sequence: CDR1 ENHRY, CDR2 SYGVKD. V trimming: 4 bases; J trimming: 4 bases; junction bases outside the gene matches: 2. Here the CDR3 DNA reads TGTGCCATCAGTGCCGGGACAGGGGGCACTGAAGCTTTCTTT. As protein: CAISAGTGGTEAFF.

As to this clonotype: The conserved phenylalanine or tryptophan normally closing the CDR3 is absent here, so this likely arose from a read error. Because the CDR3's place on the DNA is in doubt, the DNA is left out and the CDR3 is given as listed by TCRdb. CDR3 amino acids: CASSLGRGGAFT. V usage is TRBV5-4 and J usage is TRBJ1-3. Germline CDR1 is SGHNT and CDR2 is YYREEE (reference sequence). Inclusive of both ends, the CDR3 amounts to 12 amino acids.

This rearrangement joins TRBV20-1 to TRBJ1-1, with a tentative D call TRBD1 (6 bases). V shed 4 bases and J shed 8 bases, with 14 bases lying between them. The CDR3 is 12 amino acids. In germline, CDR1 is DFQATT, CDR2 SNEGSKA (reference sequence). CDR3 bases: TGCAGTGCTAATAAACAGGGCACGGAAGCTTTCTTT. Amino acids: CSANKQGTEAFF.

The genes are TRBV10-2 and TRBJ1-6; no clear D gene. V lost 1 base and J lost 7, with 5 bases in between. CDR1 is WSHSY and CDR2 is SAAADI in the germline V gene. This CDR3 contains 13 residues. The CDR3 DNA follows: TGCGCCAGCAGTGAGTGGGCGAATTCACCCCTCCACTTT. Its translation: CASSEWANSPLHF.

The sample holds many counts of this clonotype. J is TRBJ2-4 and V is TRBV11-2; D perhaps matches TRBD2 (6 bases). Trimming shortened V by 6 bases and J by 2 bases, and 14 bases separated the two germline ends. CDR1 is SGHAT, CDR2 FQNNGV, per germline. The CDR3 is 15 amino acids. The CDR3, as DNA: TGTGCCAGCAGTAGCCTCGGGGACTCCAAAAACATTCAGTACTTC. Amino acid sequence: CASSSLGDSKNIQYF.

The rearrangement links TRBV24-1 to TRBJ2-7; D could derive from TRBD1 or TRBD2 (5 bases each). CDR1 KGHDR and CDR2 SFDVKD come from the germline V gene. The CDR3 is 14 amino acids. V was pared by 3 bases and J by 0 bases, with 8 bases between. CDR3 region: CATSDPGTSYEQYF. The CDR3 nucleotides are TGTGCCACCAGTGATCCCGGGACCTCCTACGAGCAGTACTTC.

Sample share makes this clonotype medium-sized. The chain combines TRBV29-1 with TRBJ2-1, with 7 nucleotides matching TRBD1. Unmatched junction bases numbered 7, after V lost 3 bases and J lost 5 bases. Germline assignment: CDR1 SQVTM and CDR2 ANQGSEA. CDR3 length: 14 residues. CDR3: CSVDRDRLDNEQFF. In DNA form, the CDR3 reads TGCAGCGTTGATAGGGACAGACTCGACAATGAGCAGTTCTTC.

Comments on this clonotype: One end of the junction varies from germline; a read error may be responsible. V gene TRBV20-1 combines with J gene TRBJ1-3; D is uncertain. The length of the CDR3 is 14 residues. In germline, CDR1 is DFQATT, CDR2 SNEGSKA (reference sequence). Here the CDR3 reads CSARKENPGSTIYF. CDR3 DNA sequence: TGCAGTGCTAGGAAAGAGAACCCTGGAAGCACCATATATTTT.

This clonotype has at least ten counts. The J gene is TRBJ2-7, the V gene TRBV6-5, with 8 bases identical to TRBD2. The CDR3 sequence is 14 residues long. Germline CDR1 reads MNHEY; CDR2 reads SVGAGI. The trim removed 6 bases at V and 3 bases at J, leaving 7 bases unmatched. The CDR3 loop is CASRTIAGNYEQYF. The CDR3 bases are TGTGCCAGCAGAACCATAGCGGGGAACTACGAGCAGTACTTC.

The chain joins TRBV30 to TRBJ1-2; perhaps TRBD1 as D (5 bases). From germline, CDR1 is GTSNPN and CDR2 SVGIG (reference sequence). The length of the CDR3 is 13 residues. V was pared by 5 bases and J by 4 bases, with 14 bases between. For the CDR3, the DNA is TGTGCCTGGGACAGCGGAAGCCTCTATGGCTACACCTTC. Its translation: CAWDSGSLYGYTF.

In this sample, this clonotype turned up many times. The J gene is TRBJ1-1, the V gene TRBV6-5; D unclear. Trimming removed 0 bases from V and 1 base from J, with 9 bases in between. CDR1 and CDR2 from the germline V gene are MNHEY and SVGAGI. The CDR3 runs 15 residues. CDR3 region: CASSYSTRGNTEAFF. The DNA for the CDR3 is TGTGCCAGCAGTTACTCGACGCGGGGGAACACTGAAGCTTTCTTT.

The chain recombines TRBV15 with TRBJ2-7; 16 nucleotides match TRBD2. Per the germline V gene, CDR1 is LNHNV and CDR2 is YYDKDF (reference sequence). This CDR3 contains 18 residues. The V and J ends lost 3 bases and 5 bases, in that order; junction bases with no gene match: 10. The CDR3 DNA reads TGTGCCACCAGCAGTCCGGGACTAGCGGGAGGGCCTGAGGACGAGCAGTACTTC. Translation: CATSSPGLAGGPEDEQYF.

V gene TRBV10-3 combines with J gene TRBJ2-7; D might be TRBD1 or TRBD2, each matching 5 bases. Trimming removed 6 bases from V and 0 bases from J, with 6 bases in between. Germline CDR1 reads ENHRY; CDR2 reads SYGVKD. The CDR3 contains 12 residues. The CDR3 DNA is TGTGCCATCAGCGGGGCCTCCTACGAGCAGTACTTC. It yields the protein CAISGASYEQYF.

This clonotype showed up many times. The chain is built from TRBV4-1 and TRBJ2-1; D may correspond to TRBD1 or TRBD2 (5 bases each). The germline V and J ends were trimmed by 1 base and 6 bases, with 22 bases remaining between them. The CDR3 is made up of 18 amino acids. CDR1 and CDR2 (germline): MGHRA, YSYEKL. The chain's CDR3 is CASSQVVGTRRDVNEQFF. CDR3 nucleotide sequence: TGCGCCAGCAGCCAAGTTGTAGGGACCCGTCGGGACGTCAATGAGCAGTTCTTC.

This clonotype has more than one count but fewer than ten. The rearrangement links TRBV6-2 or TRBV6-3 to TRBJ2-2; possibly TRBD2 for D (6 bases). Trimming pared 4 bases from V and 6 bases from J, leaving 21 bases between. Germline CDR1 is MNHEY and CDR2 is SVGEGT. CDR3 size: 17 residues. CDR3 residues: CASSLRGLSGGAGELFF. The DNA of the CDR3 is TGTGCCAGCAGTTTAAGAGGGTTGAGTGGAGGGGCCGGGGAGCTGTTTTTT.

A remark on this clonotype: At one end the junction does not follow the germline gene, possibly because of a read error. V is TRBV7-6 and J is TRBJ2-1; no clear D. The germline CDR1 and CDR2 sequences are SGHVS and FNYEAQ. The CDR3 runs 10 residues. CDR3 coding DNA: TGTGCCAGCGGCTTGGGGGAGCAGTTCTTC. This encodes CASGLGEQFF.

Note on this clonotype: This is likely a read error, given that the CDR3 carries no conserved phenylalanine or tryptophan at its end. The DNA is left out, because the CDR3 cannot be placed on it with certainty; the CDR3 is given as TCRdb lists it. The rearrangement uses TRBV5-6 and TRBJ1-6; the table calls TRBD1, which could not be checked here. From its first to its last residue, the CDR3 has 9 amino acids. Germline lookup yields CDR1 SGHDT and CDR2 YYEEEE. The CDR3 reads CASSGGPTS.

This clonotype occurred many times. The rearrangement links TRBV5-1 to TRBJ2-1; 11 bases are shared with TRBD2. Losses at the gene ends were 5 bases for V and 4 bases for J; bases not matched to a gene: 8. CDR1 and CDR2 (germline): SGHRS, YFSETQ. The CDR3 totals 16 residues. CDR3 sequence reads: CASSLTGTSGYNEQFF. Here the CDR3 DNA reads TGCGCCAGCAGTTTAACCGGGACTAGCGGTTACAATGAGCAGTTCTTC.